This entry lists 20 T cell receptor beta chains sequenced from one sample in a study of OX40 agonist ivuxolimab in advanced cancers. Generated by immunoSEQ multiplex PCR, the TCRdb table keeps only in-frame clones and is missing some. The sample lists about 48,000 clones, around 91% seen once, with about 11% in the top ten. The material sequenced was CD4+ or CD8+ T cells sorted from blood, taken in a trial of the OX40 agonist ivuxolimab. These receptors were collected from an adult with an advanced solid tumor such as melanoma, head and neck, liver or kidney cancer.

The genes are TRBV28 and TRBJ1-1, with 9 bases fitting TRBD1. CDR1 MDHEN and CDR2 SYDVKM come from the germline V gene. The V gene end was trimmed by 5 bases and the J gene end by 6 bases; junction bases not matched to a gene: 10. There are 15 residues in the CDR3. The CDR3: CASSLPGQGFSEAFF. As DNA, the CDR3 is TGTGCCAGCAGTCTACCGGGACAGGGTTTTTCTGAAGCTTTCTTT. Complete variable domain (other parts from reference TRBV28 and TRBJ1-1): DVKVTQSSRYLVKRTGEKVFLECVQDMDHENMFWYRQDPGLGLRLIYFSYDVKMKEKGDIPEGYSVSREKKERFSLILESASTNQTSMYLCASSLPGQGFSEAFFGQGTRLTVV.

J is TRBJ2-2 and V is TRBV7-2; D call uncertain. V lost 5 bases and J 5 bases, leaving 12 bases between the germline ends. There are 14 residues in the CDR3. Germline CDR1 is SGHTA and CDR2 is FQGNSA. CDR3 in DNA: TGTGCCAGCAGCGGCTATTTTGGAACCGGGGAGCTGTTTTTT. Protein sequence: CASSGYFGTGELFF.

The rearrangement uses TRBV19 and TRBJ1-2; 12 bases match TRBD1. The CDR3 covers 16 residues. Trimming cost V 6 bases and J 2 bases; bases outside gene matches: 7. Looked up from germline, CDR1 is LNHDA and CDR2 is SQIVND (reference sequence). In DNA, the CDR3 is TGTGCCAGTAGCGTCCGGGACAGGGGGCAAAACTATGGCTACACCTTC. Protein: CASSVRDRGQNYGYTF.

This clone was recorded only once. This chain uses TRBV28 with TRBJ1-1; TRBD1 matches 7 bases. Germline V lookup: CDR1 MDHEN, CDR2 SYDVKM. V dropped 2 bases and J dropped 0; count of bases not matched to a gene: 9. The CDR3 is made up of 17 amino acids. CDR3 sequence (DNA): TGTGCCAGCAGTTTAGCGGGGGGACAGTACATGAACACTGAAGCTTTCTTT. Residues: CASSLAGGQYMNTEAFF.

V gene TRBV5-1 combines with J gene TRBJ1-4; no clear D. This CDR3 region has 13 residues. The V and J ends lost 1 base and 3 bases respectively, with 4 bases between them. CDR1 and CDR2 from the germline V gene are SGHRS and YFSETQ. CDR3 sequence (DNA): TGCGCCAGCAGCTTGTGGCCTAATGAAAAACTGTTTTTT. It yields the protein CASSLWPNEKLFF.

This rearrangement joins TRBV27 to TRBJ1-2; tentative D call: TRBD1 (5 bases). The germline gives CDR1 MNHEY, CDR2 SMNVEV (reference sequence). The CDR3 totals 15 residues. The V end lost 7 bases, the J end lost 1 base, and 16 bases lay between the germline ends. DNA of the CDR3: TGTGCCAGCAAGGTTTCCGGGACTCTTAACTATGGCTACACCTTC. It yields the protein CASKVSGTLNYGYTF.

This chain joins TRBV19 and TRBJ2-7; D is ambiguous. Germline CDR1 LNHDA, CDR2 SQIVND (reference sequence). V lost 3 bases and J 5 bases, leaving 11 bases between the germline ends. This CDR3 is 13 amino acids long. The CDR3 loop is CASSMRPKDEQYF. As DNA, the CDR3 is TGTGCCAGTAGTATGCGGCCCAAGGACGAGCAGTACTTC.

V usage is TRBV5-1 and J usage is TRBJ2-7, with D hard to call. The germline V gene encodes CDR1 SGHRS and CDR2 YFSETQ. With 4 bases removed from V and 3 bases from J, the gap between germline ends came to 11 bases. The CDR3 runs to 13 residues. CDR3 sequence reads: CASSPVNSYEQYF. CDR3 sequence (DNA): TGCGCCAGCAGCCCTGTTAACAGCTACGAGCAGTACTTC.

The CDR3 DNA reads as TGTGCCAGCAGCCGGGACGGAGCCTACGAGCAGTACTTC. Its protein is CASSRDGAYEQYF. This chain joins TRBV6-1 and TRBJ2-7, with D perhaps being TRBD1 or TRBD2 (5 bases each). V lost 6 bases, J lost 2 bases, and 11 bases lay in between. The CDR3 has 13 residues. Germline CDR1 reads MNHNS; CDR2 reads SASEGT.

The chain is built from TRBV28 and TRBJ2-1; no clear D gene. The V gene's germline CDR1 is MDHEN and CDR2 SYDVKM. CDR3 size: 13 residues. V was shortened by 8 bases and J by 6 bases, with 14 bases between the two germline ends. The CDR3, as DNA: TGTGCCAGCCGGTTGAGCCTGCGCAATGAGCAGTTCTTC. It is translated as CASRLSLRNEQFF.

The chain couples TRBV7-8 to TRBJ2-7; 7 bases are shared with TRBD2. The length of the CDR3 is 18 residues. V was pared by 1 base and J by 0 bases, with 12 bases of the junction left unmatched. CDR1 SGHVS and CDR2 FQNEAQ come from the germline V gene. DNA of the CDR3: TGTGCCAGCAGCTTAGTCGGGCTAGCGGAAATTAGCTCCTACGAGCAGTACTTC. This codes for CASSLVGLAEISSYEQYF. Complete variable domain (other parts from reference TRBV7-8 and TRBJ2-7): GAGVSQSPRYKVAKRGQDVALRCDPISGHVSLFWYQQALGQGPEFLTYFQNEAQLDKSGLPSDRFFAERPEGSVSTLKIQRTQQEDSAVYLCASSLVGLAEISSYEQYFGPGTRLTVT.

The chain employs TRBV6-5 and TRBJ2-1; the match to TRBD2 covers 7 bases. The J segment lost 9 bases and the V segment lost 0 bases, leaving 2 bases of the junction unmatched. CDR1 and CDR2 (germline): MNHEY, SVGAGI. The CDR3 totals 13 residues. The CDR3 loop reads CASSYSGGGEQFF. The CDR3, as DNA: TGTGCCAGCAGTTACTCGGGCGGGGGTGAGCAGTTCTTC.

The J gene is TRBJ2-3, the V gene TRBV9; 8 nucleotides agree with TRBD2. The V gene's germline CDR1 is SGDLS and CDR2 YYNGEE. Trimming removed 0 bases from V and 4 bases from J; junction bases left unmatched: 7. This CDR3 spans 16 amino acids. The CDR3 region is CASSVELSGGADTQYF. Here the CDR3 DNA reads TGTGCCAGCAGCGTAGAGCTCAGCGGGGGTGCAGATACGCAGTATTTT.

The V call is TRBV5-6, the J call TRBJ2-3; no definite D call. The V gene lost 0 bases and the J gene lost 7 bases, with 6 bases spanning the gap. Germline-derived CDR1 and CDR2 are SGHDT and YYEEEE. This CDR3 contains 12 residues. The CDR3 here is CASSLAGNTQYF. For the CDR3, the DNA is TGTGCCAGCAGCTTGGCCGGCAATACGCAGTATTTT.

The J gene is TRBJ1-5, the V gene TRBV6-6, with TRBD1 matching 9 bases. CDR3 length: 15 residues. The V and J ends lost 6 bases and 6 bases, in that order; junction bases with no gene match: 9. In germline, CDR1 is MNHNY, CDR2 SVGAGI (reference sequence). The CDR3 loop is CASSYTGGSGQPQHF. The CDR3 DNA sequence: TGTGCCAGCAGCTATACAGGGGGCTCGGGTCAGCCCCAGCATTTT.

This clone was recorded only once. The chain employs TRBV18 and TRBJ2-7; TRBD1 matches 7 bases. The CDR3 is 13 amino acids. Trimming cost V 0 bases and J 4 bases; bases outside gene matches: 0. Germline CDR1 and CDR2: KGHSH and LQKENI. The CDR3 bases are TGTGCCAGCTCACCACCGGACAGGTACGAGCAGTACTTC. It yields the protein CASSPPDRYEQYF.

The CDR3 protein is CASSETGNEQFF. CDR3 DNA sequence: TGTGCCAGCAGCGAGACAGGGAATGAGCAGTTCTTC. The rearrangement joins TRBV11-2 to TRBJ2-1, with 7 bases identical to TRBD1. Trimming at V came to 5 bases and at J to 7 bases, leaving 2 bases not matched to a gene. The length of the CDR3 is 12 residues. Per the germline V gene, CDR1 is SGHAT and CDR2 is FQNNGV.

The V gene is TRBV11-3, the J gene TRBJ2-7; the match to TRBD2 covers 10 bases. V was clipped by 1 base and J by 3 bases; unmatched bases: 0. Germline assignment: CDR1 SGHNT and CDR2 YENEEA. This CDR3 comprises 14 residues. The CDR3 coding sequence is TGTGCCAGCAGCTTAGGGACTAGCGGCTACGAGCAGTACTTC. Amino acid sequence: CASSLGTSGYEQYF.

The chain combines TRBV4-1 with TRBJ2-5; D tentatively fits TRBD1 or TRBD2 (6 bases each). Germline V lookup: CDR1 MGHRA, CDR2 YSYEKL. Trimming pared 4 bases from V and 5 bases from J, leaving 14 bases between. CDR3 length: 14 amino acids. CDR3 region: CASSLAGEEETQYF. The CDR3 region has the DNA TGCGCCAGCAGCCTTGCAGGGGAGGAGGAGACCCAGTACTTC.

This chain connects TRBV5-5 to TRBJ2-7, with TRBD1 identical over 8 bases. CDR1 SGHKS and CDR2 YYEKEE come from the germline V gene (reference sequence). Trimming at V came to 3 bases and at J to 5 bases, leaving 1 base not matched to a gene. The CDR3 is made up of 12 amino acids. CDR3 loop: CASSWTGNEQYF. CDR3 in DNA: TGTGCCAGCAGCTGGACAGGGAACGAGCAGTACTTC.